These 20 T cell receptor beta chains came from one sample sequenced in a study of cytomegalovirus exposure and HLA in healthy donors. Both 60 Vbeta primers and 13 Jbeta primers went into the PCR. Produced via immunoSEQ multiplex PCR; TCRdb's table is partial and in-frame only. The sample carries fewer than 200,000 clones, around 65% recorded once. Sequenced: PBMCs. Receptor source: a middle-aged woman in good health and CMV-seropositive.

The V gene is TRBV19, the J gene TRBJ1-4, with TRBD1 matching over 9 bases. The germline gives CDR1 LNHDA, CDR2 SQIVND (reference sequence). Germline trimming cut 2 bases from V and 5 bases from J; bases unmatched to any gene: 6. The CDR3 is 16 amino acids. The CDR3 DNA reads TGTGCCAGTAGTATAACGGGAGGACAGGGGAATGAAAAACTGTTTTTT. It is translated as CASSITGGQGNEKLFF.

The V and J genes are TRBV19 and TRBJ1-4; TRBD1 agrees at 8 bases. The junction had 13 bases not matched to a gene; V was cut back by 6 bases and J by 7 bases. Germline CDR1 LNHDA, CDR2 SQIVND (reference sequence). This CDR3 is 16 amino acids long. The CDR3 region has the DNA TGTGCCAGTAGCAAGACGACAGGGGTTGGGGTTGAAAAACTGTTTTTT. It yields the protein CASSKTTGVGVEKLFF.

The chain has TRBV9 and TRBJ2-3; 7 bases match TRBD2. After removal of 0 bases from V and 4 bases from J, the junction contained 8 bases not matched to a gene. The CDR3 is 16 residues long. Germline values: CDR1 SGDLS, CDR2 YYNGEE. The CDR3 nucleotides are TGTGCCAGCAGCGTAGTTGGGGGAGGGCCGTCAGATACGCAGTATTTT. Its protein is CASSVVGGGPSDTQYF.

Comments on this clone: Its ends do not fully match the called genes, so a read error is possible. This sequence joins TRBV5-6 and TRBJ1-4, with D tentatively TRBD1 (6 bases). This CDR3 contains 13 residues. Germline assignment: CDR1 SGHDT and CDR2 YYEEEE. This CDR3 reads CASSLTGNEKLLF. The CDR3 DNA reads TGTGCCAGCAGCTTGACAGGGAATGAAAAACTGCTTTTT.

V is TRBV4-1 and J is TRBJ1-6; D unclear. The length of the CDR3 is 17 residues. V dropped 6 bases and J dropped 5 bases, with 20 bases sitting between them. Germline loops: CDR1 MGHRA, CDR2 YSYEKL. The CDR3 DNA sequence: TGCGCCAGCAGAAAAAAGAGGGAAGGATTGGATAATTCACCCCTCCACTTT. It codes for CASRKKREGLDNSPLHF.

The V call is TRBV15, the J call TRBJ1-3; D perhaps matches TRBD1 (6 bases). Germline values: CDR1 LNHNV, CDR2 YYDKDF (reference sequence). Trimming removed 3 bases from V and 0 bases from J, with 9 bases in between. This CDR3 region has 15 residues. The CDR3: CATSSGQFSGNTIYF. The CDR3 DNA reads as TGTGCCACCAGCAGCGGACAGTTCTCTGGAAACACCATATATTTT.

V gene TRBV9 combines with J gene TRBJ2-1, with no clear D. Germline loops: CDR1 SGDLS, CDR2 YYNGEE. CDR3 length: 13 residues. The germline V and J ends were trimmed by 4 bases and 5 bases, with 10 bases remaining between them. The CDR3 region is CASSTRKDNEQFF. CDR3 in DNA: TGTGCCAGCAGCACCAGGAAAGACAATGAGCAGTTCTTC.

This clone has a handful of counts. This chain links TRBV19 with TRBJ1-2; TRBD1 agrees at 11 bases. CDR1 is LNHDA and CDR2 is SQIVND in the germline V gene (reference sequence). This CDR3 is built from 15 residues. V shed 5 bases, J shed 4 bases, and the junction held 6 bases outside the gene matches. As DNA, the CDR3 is TGTGCCAGTAGTCCGAGGACAGGGGGCGCCTATGGCTACACCTTC. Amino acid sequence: CASSPRTGGAYGYTF.

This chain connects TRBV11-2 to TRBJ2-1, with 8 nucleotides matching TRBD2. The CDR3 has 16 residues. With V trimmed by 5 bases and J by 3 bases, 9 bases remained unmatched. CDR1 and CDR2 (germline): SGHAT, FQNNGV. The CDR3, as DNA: TGTGCCAGCAGCCCCGCGAGCGGGAGAATCTACAATGAGCAGTTCTTC. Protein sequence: CASSPASGRIYNEQFF.

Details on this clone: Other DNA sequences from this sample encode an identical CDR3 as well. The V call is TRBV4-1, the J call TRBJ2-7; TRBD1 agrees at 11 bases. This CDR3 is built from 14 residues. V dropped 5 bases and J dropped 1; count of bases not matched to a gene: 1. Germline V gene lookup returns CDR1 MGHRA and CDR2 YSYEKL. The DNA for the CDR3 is TGCGCCAGCAGCAGGGACAGGGGGTCCTACGAGCAGTACTTC. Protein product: CASSRDRGSYEQYF.

The CDR3 loop is CAISIIAGGEETQYF. In nucleotides, the CDR3 is TGTGCCATCAGTATTATAGCGGGGGGCGAAGAGACCCAGTACTTC. V usage is TRBV10-3 and J usage is TRBJ2-5, with TRBD2 matching over 10 bases. This CDR3 spans 15 amino acids. V lost 5 bases and J lost 3; bases outside the gene matches: 6. CDR1 is ENHRY and CDR2 is SYGVKD in the germline V gene.

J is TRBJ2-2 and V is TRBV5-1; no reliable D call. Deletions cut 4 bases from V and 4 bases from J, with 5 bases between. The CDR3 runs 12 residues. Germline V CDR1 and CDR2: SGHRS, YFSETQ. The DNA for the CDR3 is TGCGCCAGCAGCCCCGGCACCGGGGAGCTGTTTTTT. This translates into CASSPGTGELFF.

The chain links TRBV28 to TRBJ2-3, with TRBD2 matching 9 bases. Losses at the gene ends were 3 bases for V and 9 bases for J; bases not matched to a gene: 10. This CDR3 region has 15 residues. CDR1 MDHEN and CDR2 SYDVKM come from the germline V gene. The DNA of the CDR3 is TGTGCCAGCAGTTTGTTAGCGGGAGCGGCGTCCACGCAGTATTTT. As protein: CASSLLAGAASTQYF. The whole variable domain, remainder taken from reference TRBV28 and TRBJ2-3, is DVKVTQSSRYLVKRTGEKVFLECVQDMDHENMFWYRQDPGLGLRLIYFSYDVKMKEKGDIPEGYSVSREKKERFSLILESASTNQTSMYLCASSLLAGAASTQYFGPGTRLTVL.

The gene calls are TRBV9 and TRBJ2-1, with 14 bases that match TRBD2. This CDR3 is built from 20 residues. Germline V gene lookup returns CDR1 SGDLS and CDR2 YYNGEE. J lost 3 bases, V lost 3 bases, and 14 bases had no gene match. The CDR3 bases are TGTGCCAGCAGCGGTTATCGACTAGCGGGAGGGCCAAATCACTACAATGAGCAGTTCTTC. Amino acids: CASSGYRLAGGPNHYNEQFF.

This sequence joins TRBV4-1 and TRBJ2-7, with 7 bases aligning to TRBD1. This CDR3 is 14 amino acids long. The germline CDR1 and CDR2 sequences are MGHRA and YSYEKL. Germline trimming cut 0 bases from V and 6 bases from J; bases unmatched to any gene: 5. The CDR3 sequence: CASSQDVQGIEQYF. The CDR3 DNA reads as TGCGCCAGCAGCCAAGATGTACAGGGGATCGAGCAGTACTTC.

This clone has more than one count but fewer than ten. In DNA form, the CDR3 reads TGTGCCAGCAGCTCCAGGGTAGCGGGGGCTCCGGATACGCAGTATTTT. Protein: CASSSRVAGAPDTQYF. The chain combines TRBV7-9 with TRBJ2-3, with 9 nucleotides matching TRBD2. V lost 4 bases and J lost 6; bases outside the gene matches: 11. This CDR3 is built from 16 residues. Germline-derived CDR1 and CDR2 are SEHNR and FQNEAQ (reference sequence).

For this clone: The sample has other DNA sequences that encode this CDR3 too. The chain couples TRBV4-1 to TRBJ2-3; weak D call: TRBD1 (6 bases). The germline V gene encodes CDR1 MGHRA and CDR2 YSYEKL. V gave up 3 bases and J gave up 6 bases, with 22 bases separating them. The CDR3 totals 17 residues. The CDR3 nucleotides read TGCGCCAGCAGCCATGAGACGACAGGCTACTCGTCGGATACGCAGTATTTT. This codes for CASSHETTGYSSDTQYF.

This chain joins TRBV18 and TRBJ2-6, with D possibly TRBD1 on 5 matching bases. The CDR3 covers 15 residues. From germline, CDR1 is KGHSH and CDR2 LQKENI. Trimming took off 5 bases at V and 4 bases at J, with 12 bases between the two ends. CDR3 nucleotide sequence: TGTGCCAGCTCAAACCAGGGAAGCGGGGCCAACGTCCTGACTTTC. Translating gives CASSNQGSGANVLTF.

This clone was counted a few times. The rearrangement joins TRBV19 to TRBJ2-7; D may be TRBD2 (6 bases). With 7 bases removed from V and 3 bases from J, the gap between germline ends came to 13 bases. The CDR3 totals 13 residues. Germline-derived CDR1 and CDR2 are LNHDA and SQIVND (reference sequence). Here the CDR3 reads CASTPGDFYEQYF. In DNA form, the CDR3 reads TGTGCCAGTACTCCCGGGGACTTCTACGAGCAGTACTTC.

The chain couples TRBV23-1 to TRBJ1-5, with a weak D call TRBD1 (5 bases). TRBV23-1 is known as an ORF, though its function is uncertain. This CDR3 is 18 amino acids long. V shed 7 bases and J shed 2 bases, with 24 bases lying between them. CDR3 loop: CASIIKVRDHFGNQPQHF. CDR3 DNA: TGCGCCAGCATTATCAAGGTCAGGGATCATTTCGGCAATCAGCCCCAGCATTTT.